These 21 T cell receptor beta chains originate from one sample sequenced in a study of T cell repertoires in cytomegalovirus infection. TCRdb ran MiXCR on the reads and lists one entry per CDR3 protein. The sample carries about 530,000 distinct CDR3 sequences, more than 25% recorded once. The sample was PBMCs. The receptors derive from a human donor in good health (CMV status not recorded). Some clones in this sample may be carry-over from other donors' samples.

The chain recombines TRBV6-1 with TRBJ2-3, with D unclear. V lost 3 bases and J lost 5, with 12 bases in between. CDR1 is MNHNS, CDR2 SASEGT, per germline. The CDR3 consists of 14 residues. The CDR3 sequence: CASSDAWGGDTQYF. The DNA of the CDR3 is TGTGCCAGCAGTGATGCATGGGGTGGAGATACGCAGTATTTT.

The CDR3: CASSLPSREADTQYF. CDR3 in DNA: TGTGCCAGCAGCCTCCCCTCACGGGAGGCAGATACGCAGTATTTT. The rearrangement joins TRBV11-3 to TRBJ2-3; the match to TRBD2 covers 7 bases. The CDR3 loop spans 15 amino acids. The trim removed 5 bases at V and 4 bases at J, leaving 9 bases unmatched. Germline V gives CDR1 SGHNT, CDR2 YENEEA.

V usage is TRBV28 and J usage is TRBJ1-2; tentative D call: TRBD1 (6 bases). Germline CDR1 is MDHEN and CDR2 is SYDVKM. The CDR3 is made up of 14 amino acids. V dropped 4 bases and J dropped 7 bases, with 16 bases sitting between them. CDR3 protein: CASSSPLRGGGYTF. CDR3 sequence (DNA): TGTGCCAGCAGTTCCCCGCTCAGGGGCGGTGGCTACACCTTC.

In this sample, this clonotype turned up many times. The CDR3 DNA reads TGTGCCAGTACCCAGAGACAGACGAACACCGGGGAGCTGTTTTTT. Translating gives CASTQRQTNTGELFF. The chain combines TRBV19 with TRBJ2-2; the D gene is possibly TRBD1 (5 bases). V was cut by 7 bases and J by 0 bases, with 12 bases left in between. Germline assignment: CDR1 LNHDA and CDR2 SQIVND (reference sequence). The CDR3 totals 15 residues.

This clonotype was seen only a few times. This chain uses TRBV28 with TRBJ2-1; weak D call: TRBD2 (6 bases). CDR3 length equals 16 residues. In germline, CDR1 is MDHEN, CDR2 SYDVKM. The germline V and J ends were trimmed by 5 bases and 1 base, with 15 bases remaining between them. The CDR3: CASSPAGTPSYNEQFF. Here the CDR3 DNA reads TGTGCCAGCAGTCCTGCCGGGACTCCATCCTACAATGAGCAGTTCTTC.

V and J are TRBV28 and TRBJ2-2; the D call may be TRBD1 or TRBD2 (5 bases each). CDR1 MDHEN and CDR2 SYDVKM come from the germline V gene. Trimming took 8 bases from V and 7 from J, leaving 17 bases between them. The CDR3 contains 14 residues. CDR3 sequence: CASLGWGIGGELFF. Written as DNA, the CDR3 is TGTGCCAGCTTAGGATGGGGGATAGGCGGGGAGCTGTTTTTT. Variable domain in full (rest from reference TRBV28 and TRBJ2-2): DVKVTQSSRYLVKRTGEKVFLECVQDMDHENMFWYRQDPGLGLRLIYFSYDVKMKEKGDIPEGYSVSREKKERFSLILESASTNQTSMYLCASLGWGIGGELFFGEGSRLTVL.

In this sample, this clonotype turned up a few times. The rearrangement uses TRBV5-6 and TRBJ1-5; 7 positions match TRBD1. Germline assignment: CDR1 SGHDT and CDR2 YYEEEE. This CDR3 has 22 residues. V lost 3 bases, J lost 0 bases, and 24 bases stayed unmatched. This CDR3 reads CASSYHPQQGHGGQYSNQPQHF. CDR3 sequence (DNA): TGTGCCAGCAGCTACCACCCCCAACAGGGGCACGGAGGTCAATATAGCAATCAGCCCCAGCATTTT.

V usage is TRBV12-5 and J usage is TRBJ1-2, with 9 bases aligning to TRBD1. The germline gives CDR1 LGHNT, CDR2 FRNRAP. The CDR3 runs to 15 residues. Trimming took 4 bases from V and 8 from J; bases not matched to a gene: 11. The CDR3 DNA reads TGTGCTAGTGGTTGGGCACAGGGGGCAATAGGCGGCTACACCTTC. Residues: CASGWAQGAIGGYTF.

In this sample, this clonotype turned up a few times. This chain uses TRBV6-8 with TRBJ2-7, with D perhaps assigned TRBD1 or TRBD2 (5 bases each). The length of the CDR3 is 15 residues. From germline, CDR1 is MNHGY and CDR2 SAAAGT. Trimming left V 7 bases short and J 0 bases short, with 16 bases between. As DNA, the CDR3 is TGTGCCAGCACCTGGGACGGATCCTGCTCCTACGAGCAGTACTTC. Amino acids: CASTWDGSCSYEQYF.

DNA of the CDR3: TGTGCCAGCAGCTCCCCTCCCGCGGGACAGGCTTCCGAGCAGTACGTC. This codes for CASSSPPAGQASEQYV. The chain uses TRBV11-2 and TRBJ2-7; 8 bases fit TRBD1. The J segment lost 6 bases and the V segment lost 4 bases, leaving 14 bases of the junction unmatched. Germline V gene sequence: CDR1 SGHAT, CDR2 FQNNGV. CDR3 length equals 16 residues.

This clonotype was seen more than once but under ten times. The chain recombines TRBV20-1 with TRBJ1-2; possible D gene TRBD1, 6 bases. Germline values: CDR1 DFQATT, CDR2 SNEGSKA (reference sequence). Trimming shortened V by 3 bases and J by 1 base, and 12 bases separated the two germline ends. The CDR3 consists of 14 residues. The DNA of the CDR3 is TGCAGTGCTAGTCCAGGGGATGGTAACTATGGCTACACCTTC. Its protein product is CSASPGDGNYGYTF.

The gene calls are TRBV6-5 and TRBJ1-2, with TRBD1 as a possible D gene (5 bases). With 4 bases removed from V and 4 bases from J, the gap between germline ends came to 7 bases. The CDR3 spans 12 residues. Germline V lookup: CDR1 MNHEY, CDR2 SVGAGI. Here the CDR3 DNA reads TGTGCCAGCAGTTGGGACGGCTATGGCTACACCTTC. It translates to CASSWDGYGYTF.

The chain couples TRBV23-1 to TRBJ2-1; 12 bases fit TRBD2. TRBV23-1 is an open reading frame whose function is uncertain. V lost 0 bases and J lost 6; bases outside the gene matches: 3. This CDR3 comprises 16 residues. CDR3: CASSQSRLAGVNEQFF. Here the CDR3 DNA reads TGCGCCAGCAGTCAATCTAGACTAGCGGGAGTCAATGAGCAGTTCTTC.

The rearrangement links TRBV28 to TRBJ2-4; D is perhaps TRBD1 or TRBD2 (5 bases each). V lost 2 bases and J 6 bases, leaving 11 bases between the germline ends. Germline CDR1 is MDHEN and CDR2 is SYDVKM. The CDR3 totals 14 residues. CDR3 nucleotide sequence: TGTGCCAGCAGTTTAGAGGGGTCGGGAAACATTCAGTACTTC. This sequence encodes CASSLEGSGNIQYF.

The chain recombines TRBV28 with TRBJ2-6; D may be TRBD1 (6 bases). This CDR3 region has 15 residues. Between the trimmed V and J ends, which lost 6 bases and 4 bases, there was a span of 13 bases. Germline V gene lookup returns CDR1 MDHEN and CDR2 SYDVKM. CDR3 sequence (DNA): TGTGCCAGCAGCAACACAGGGACCGGGGCCAACGTCCTGACTTTC. Amino acids: CASSNTGTGANVLTF.

This rearrangement joins TRBV13 to TRBJ2-2; no reliable D call. Germline V gene data show CDR1 as PRHDT and CDR2 as FYEKMQ (reference sequence). This CDR3 spans 15 amino acids. V shed 0 bases and J shed 7 bases, with 12 bases lying between them. This CDR3 is CASSLGHQFVGELFF. CDR3 bases: TGTGCCAGCAGCTTAGGCCATCAGTTCGTCGGGGAGCTGTTTTTT. Full variable domain (missing parts from reference TRBV13 and TRBJ2-2): AAGVIQSPRHLIKEKRETATLKCYPIPRHDTVYWYQQGPGQDPQFLISFYEKMQSDKGSIPDRFSAQQFSDYHSELNMSSLELGDSALYFCASSLGHQFVGELFFGEGSRLTVL.

This rearrangement joins TRBV7-9 to TRBJ2-5, with D perhaps assigned TRBD1 or TRBD2 (6 bases each). Germline CDR1 is SEHNR and CDR2 is FQNEAQ (reference sequence). Trimming left V 5 bases short and J 6 bases short, with 13 bases between. The CDR3 has 13 residues. The CDR3 is CASSEQGLKTQYF. In nucleotides, the CDR3 is TGTGCCAGCAGCGAACAGGGACTGAAGACCCAGTACTTC.

The chain couples TRBV27 to TRBJ2-7; no firm D call. Trimming removed 3 bases from V and 1 base from J, with 16 bases in between. CDR3 length: 16 residues. The germline V gene has CDR1 MNHEY and CDR2 SMNVEV (reference sequence). Written as DNA, the CDR3 is TGTGCCAGCAGTTTTAATTTAATGGGGTCATCCTACGAGCAGTACTTC. Residues: CASSFNLMGSSYEQYF.

This clonotype was seen more than once but under ten times. The chain employs TRBV25-1 and TRBJ2-5; no clear D gene. The CDR3 spans 15 residues. Germline CDR1 MGHDK, CDR2 SYGVNS. V dropped 9 bases and J dropped 5 bases, with 22 bases sitting between them. CDR3 nucleotides: TGTGCCAGACACCCTGGAGTCAGGCGCAGGGAGACCCAGTACTTC. It encodes CARHPGVRRRETQYF.

The genes are TRBV24-1 and TRBJ2-1; D perhaps matches TRBD2 (6 bases). The CDR3 loop spans 15 amino acids. V was pared by 1 base and J by 5 bases, with 11 bases between. Germline lookup yields CDR1 KGHDR and CDR2 SFDVKD. The chain's CDR3 is CATSDFSGSNNEQFF. CDR3 DNA sequence: TGTGCCACCAGTGATTTCTCCGGGAGCAACAATGAGCAGTTCTTC.

This clonotype occurred a few times. CDR3 in DNA: TGTGCCAGCATCATAGCGGGAGGGCCTCGAGATACGCAGTATTTT. As protein: CASIIAGGPRDTQYF. The chain has TRBV7-9 and TRBJ2-3, with 11 bases identical to TRBD2. This CDR3 has 15 residues. V lost 7 bases to trimming and J lost 5 bases; unmatched junction nucleotides: 8. CDR1 and CDR2 from the germline V gene are SEHNR and FQNEAQ (reference sequence).